This T cell receptor (beta chain) was sequenced during a study of cytomegalovirus exposure and HLA in healthy donors. Notes on the study in general: Later analysis identified about 18,000 TCR beta sequences associated with HLA alleles, using a false discovery rate threshold of 0.05. Most TCRs appeared rarely, but some public TCRs recurred in many donors. A list of 150 or so TCR beta chains associated with cytomegalovirus was given.

Donors had nominal health at sampling but likely had unrecorded immune exposures. This CDR3 is built from 12 residues. The germline V gene has CDR1 SGHRS and CDR2 YFSETQ. Trimming shortened V by 2 bases and J by 8 bases, and 8 bases separated the two germline ends. The PCR had 60 Vbeta and 13 Jbeta primers. Here immunoSEQ multiplex PCR was the method, and the copy in TCRdb shows in-frame clones only, minus some. Recorded here are about 120,000 clones; the top ten clones represent around 3.6%. Turning to this clone: The antigen is unknown.

Sequencing used PBMCs. This sequence was found in a man aged 18-30 years in good health and CMV-seronegative. The chain employs TRBV5-1 and TRBJ2-1, with D possibly matching TRBD2 (5 bases). CDR3 protein: CASSLASHEQFF. The CDR3 DNA sequence: TGCGCCAGCAGCTTAGCTAGCCATGAGCAGTTCTTC.